The clone carrying this T cell receptor (beta chain) was recorded once. Its specificity is unknown. This sample was included in a study of T cell repertoires in cytomegalovirus infection. TCRdb reanalysed the reads using MiXCR and keeps one entry per CDR3 protein. This table has around 540,000 distinct CDR3 sequences, roughly a third appearing once. The V segment lost 3 bases and the J segment 2 bases; nucleotides outside the gene matches: 4. This CDR3 is 14 amino acids long. Germline loops: CDR1 MNHEY, CDR2 SMNVEV (reference sequence). Sequencing used cultured PBMCs, obtained from culture after CMV antigen stimulation. The TCR was taken from a human donor in good health (CMV status not recorded). Some clones in this sample may be carry-over from other donors' samples. The chain employs TRBV27 and TRBJ2-7, with 7 bases identical to TRBD2. The CDR3 DNA is TGTGCCAGCAGTTTTAAGGGAGGGCCCTACGAGCAGTACTTC. Residues: CASSFKGGPYEQYF.